This passage covers 6 T cell receptor beta chains from one sample sequenced in a study of blood T cell repertoires in COVID-19. Clones were sequenced by immunoSEQ multiplex PCR, and TCRdb holds only the in-frame ones, with some missing. Here the sample spans 150,000 to 200,000 clones, roughly 80% being singletons. Material for sequencing was peripheral blood. The receptors were sampled from a woman aged 40 to 50 with COVID-19, enrolled during active disease.

This clone was observed a handful of times. V is TRBV6-2 or TRBV6-3 and J is TRBJ1-1, with no clear D. This CDR3 has 13 residues. The germline V gene has CDR1 MNHEY and CDR2 SVGEGT. The V end lost 6 bases, the J end lost 6 bases, and 14 bases lay between the germline ends. The CDR3 coding sequence is TGTGCCAGCAGCAGCATCGGAGTCCCTGAAGCTTTCTTT. This gives the protein CASSSIGVPEAFF.

The rearrangement links TRBV4-3 to TRBJ2-7, with 9 bases lining up with TRBD1. The V gene end was trimmed by 4 bases and the J gene end by 4 bases; junction bases not matched to a gene: 8. Germline CDR1 is LGHNA and CDR2 is YSLEER. The CDR3 is 15 residues long. The CDR3 DNA reads as TGCGCCAGCAGCCTACAAACAGGGGGCAAGTACGAGCAGTACTTC. Translation: CASSLQTGGKYEQYF.

The chain employs TRBV20-1 and TRBJ1-1; D gene ambiguous. Germline CDR1 and CDR2: DFQATT and SNEGSKA (reference sequence). V dropped 7 bases and J dropped 6 bases, with 12 bases sitting between them. The CDR3 extends over 11 amino acids. CDR3 region: CSVPELAEAFF. CDR3 bases: TGCAGTGTCCCCGAATTAGCTGAAGCTTTCTTT.

This rearrangement joins TRBV6-5 to TRBJ2-7; the match to TRBD2 covers 11 bases. This CDR3 is 15 amino acids long. The junction had 6 bases not matched to a gene; V was cut back by 7 bases and J by 1 base. Per germline, CDR1 MNHEY and CDR2 SVGAGI. Here the CDR3 DNA reads TGTGCCAGCATCCGACTAGCGGGGTCGTCCTACGAGCAGTACTTC. Its protein product is CASIRLAGSSYEQYF.

The chain is built from TRBV7-9 and TRBJ1-2; no reliable D call. V lost 5 bases and J lost 4, with 11 bases in between. This CDR3 is 13 amino acids long. Germline V lookup: CDR1 SEHNR, CDR2 FQNEAQ (reference sequence). CDR3 region: CASSPGSAYGYTF. DNA for the CDR3: TGTGCCAGCAGCCCCGGGTCTGCCTATGGCTACACCTTC.

V gene TRBV4-2 combines with J gene TRBJ1-3; no firm D call. From germline, CDR1 is LGHNA and CDR2 YNFKEQ. V was pared by 1 base and J by 3 bases, with 16 bases between. The CDR3 runs to 17 residues. The CDR3, as DNA: TGTGCCAGCAGCCAAGCCCGACGGGATTTGATTGGAAACACCATATATTTT. Translation gives CASSQARRDLIGNTIYF.